Presented here are 17 T cell receptor beta chains from one specimen sequenced in a study of cytomegalovirus exposure and HLA in healthy donors. The data were produced by immunoSEQ multiplex PCR, yet TCRdb's version contains in-frame clones alone and is incomplete. Of roughly 250,000 clones in the sample, nearly 90% are singletons; the top ten hold approximately 0.34%. Sample: PBMCs. These receptors were collected from a woman aged 18-30 years in good health and CMV-seronegative.

The rearrangement joins TRBV4-3 to TRBJ1-4; TRBD1 is a possible D gene (6 bases). Germline values: CDR1 LGHNA, CDR2 YSLEER. Trimming took 5 bases from V and 0 from J, leaving 16 bases between them. The CDR3 is 17 residues long. The CDR3 DNA follows: TGCGCCAGCAGCGCCCGACAGGTTCTTCCAACTAATGAAAAACTGTTTTTT. Amino acids: CASSARQVLPTNEKLFF.

Regarding this clone: Germline and junction disagree at one end, which may indicate a read error. The rearrangement links TRBV29-1 to TRBJ2-7, with a possible D match to TRBD2 (5 bases). Germline V gene sequence: CDR1 SQVTM, CDR2 ANQGSEA. The CDR3 totals 14 residues. The CDR3 nucleotides are TGCAGCGTTCAAGACCCCCCGGAGGATTACGAGCAGTACTTC. It is translated as CSVQDPPEDYEQYF.

This sequence joins TRBV11-2 and TRBJ2-1; D call uncertain. V was clipped by 0 bases and J by 0 bases, with 6 bases between them. The germline CDR1 and CDR2 sequences are SGHAT and FQNNGV. This CDR3 contains 15 residues. The chain's CDR3 is CASSLEWSSYNEQFF. The CDR3 bases are TGTGCCAGCAGCTTAGAGTGGAGCTCCTACAATGAGCAGTTCTTC.

This chain links TRBV7-8 with TRBJ1-5; D ambiguous. Trimming took off 5 bases at V and 3 bases at J, with 14 bases between the two ends. The CDR3 runs 15 residues. Germline-derived CDR1 and CDR2 are SGHVS and FQNEAQ. The CDR3 nucleotides read TGTGCCAGCAGCCCTCACCGGGATCCCAATCAGCCCCAGCATTTT. Protein: CASSPHRDPNQPQHF. Together with reference TRBV7-8 and TRBJ1-5, the CDR3 gives the full variable domain: GAGVSQSPRYKVAKRGQDVALRCDPISGHVSLFWYQQALGQGPEFLTYFQNEAQLDKSGLPSDRFFAERPEGSVSTLKIQRTQQEDSAVYLCASSPHRDPNQPQHFGDGTRLSIL.

V usage is TRBV5-1 and J usage is TRBJ1-2; 12 nucleotides align to TRBD1. V lost 4 bases to trimming and J lost 3 bases; unmatched junction nucleotides: 7. CDR1 is SGHRS, CDR2 YFSETQ, per germline. The CDR3 covers 16 residues. CDR3 DNA sequence: TGCGCCAGCAGCATTGGGACAGGGGGCGCAGACTATGGCTACACCTTC. Its translation: CASSIGTGGADYGYTF.

The genes are TRBV5-4 and TRBJ2-7, with a tentative D call TRBD1 (5 bases). V lost 4 bases, J lost 6 bases, and 20 bases lay in between. Germline values: CDR1 SGHNT, CDR2 YYREEE (reference sequence). The CDR3 length is 15 residues. The DNA for the CDR3 is TGTGCCAGCAGCCCCGACAGTGGCTATTGGGGCGAGCAGTACTTC. This sequence encodes CASSPDSGYWGEQYF.

The chain recombines TRBV30 with TRBJ1-6; D possibly corresponds to TRBD1 (6 bases). This CDR3 is built from 14 residues. Trimming took 1 base from V and 10 from J, leaving 14 bases between them. The V gene's germline CDR1 is GTSNPN and CDR2 SVGIG (reference sequence). CDR3 sequence (DNA): TGTGCCTGGAGTGAAGGTACAGGGAACTCACCCCTCCACTTT. Protein product: CAWSEGTGNSPLHF.

This rearrangement joins TRBV7-9 to TRBJ1-1, with D possibly being TRBD1 (5 bases). CDR3 length: 13 residues. The germline V gene encodes CDR1 SEHNR and CDR2 FQNEAQ (reference sequence). Trimming removed 5 bases at V and 0 bases at J, with 7 bases between. For the CDR3, the DNA is TGTGCCAGCAGCCTGACAGTGAACACTGAAGCTTTCTTT. Amino acids: CASSLTVNTEAFF.

The chain carries TRBV11-2 and TRBJ1-2, with 7 bases matching TRBD1. Trimming took 8 bases from V and 13 from J; bases not matched to a gene: 19. This CDR3 is built from 14 residues. Germline V gene sequence: CDR1 SGHAT, CDR2 FQNNGV. In DNA, the CDR3 is TGTGCCAGCCTCGACCTTTTGGGCCCCGACAGGGTCACCTTC. Protein product: CASLDLLGPDRVTF.

The CDR3 reads CASSQDWHEQFF. In DNA form, the CDR3 reads TGTGCCAGCAGCCAAGATTGGCATGAGCAGTTCTTC. The genes are TRBV14 and TRBJ2-1; the D is unclear. The germline V gene has CDR1 SGHDN and CDR2 FVKESK. The CDR3 has 12 amino acids. V lost 0 bases, J lost 8 bases, and 5 bases lay in between.

This clone was counted a single time. V gene TRBV28 combines with J gene TRBJ2-1; perhaps TRBD2 as D (5 bases). Germline loops: CDR1 MDHEN, CDR2 SYDVKM. The CDR3 is 12 amino acids. The germline V and J ends were trimmed by 10 bases and 8 bases, with 15 bases remaining between them. CDR3 sequence: CATRFEGDEQFF. The CDR3 nucleotides read TGTGCCACCCGCTTCGAGGGCGATGAGCAGTTCTTC.

This chain connects TRBV30 to TRBJ2-5; D possibly corresponds to TRBD2 (6 bases). The germline V gene encodes CDR1 GTSNPN and CDR2 SVGIG (reference sequence). CDR3 length: 13 amino acids. Trimming removed 5 bases at V and 2 bases at J, with 12 bases between. The CDR3 DNA reads TGTGCCTGGGCCGGGACTTTGCAAGAGACCCAGTACTTC. This codes for CAWAGTLQETQYF. The full variable domain, completed using reference TRBV30 and TRBJ2-5, is SQTIHQWPATLVQPVGSPLSLECTVEGTSNPNLYWYRQAAGRGLQLLFYSVGIGQISSEVPQNLSASRPQDRQFILSSKKLLLSDSGFYLCAWAGTLQETQYFGPGTRLLVL.

This chain connects TRBV5-1 to TRBJ1-1; 7 bases are a match to TRBD1. The trim removed 4 bases at V and 10 bases at J, leaving 10 bases unmatched. Germline CDR1 SGHRS, CDR2 YFSETQ. The CDR3 is 13 amino acids. The CDR3 DNA sequence: TGCGCCAGCAGCCCGACAGGGTCCCCCGGAGCTTTCTTT. Its translation: CASSPTGSPGAFF.

This clone was found once. V and J are TRBV25-1 and TRBJ2-4, with 7 bases identical to TRBD2. Germline CDR1 MGHDK, CDR2 SYGVNS. This CDR3 has 15 residues. Trimming removed 4 bases from V and 5 bases from J; junction bases left unmatched: 8. The CDR3 nucleotides read TGTGCCAGCAGTGGGGAGGGATGGGCGCAAAACATTCAGTACTTC. This sequence encodes CASSGEGWAQNIQYF. Supplemented by reference TRBV25-1 and TRBJ2-4, the full variable domain reads EADIYQTPRYLVIGTGKKITLECSQTMGHDKMYWYQQDPGMELHLIHYSYGVNSTEKGDLSSESTVSRIRTEHFPLTLESARPSHTSQYLCASSGEGWAQNIQYFGAGTRLSVL.

This clone showed up just a few times. The V gene is TRBV4-2, the J gene TRBJ2-2; D is uncertain. Per the germline V gene, CDR1 is LGHNA and CDR2 is YNFKEQ. The CDR3 is 17 amino acids. The V gene lost 1 base and the J gene lost 6 bases, with 18 bases spanning the gap. CDR3 bases: TGTGCCAGCAGCCAAGTACGTGGCGGCGAGAGACCCGGGGAGCTGTTTTTT. Translated, it gives CASSQVRGGERPGELFF.

The rearrangement links TRBV5-6 to TRBJ2-1; D perhaps matches TRBD1 (6 bases). The CDR3 is 15 residues long. Germline V gene data show CDR1 as SGHDT and CDR2 as YYEEEE. Trimming left V 2 bases short and J 3 bases short, with 12 bases between. The CDR3 here is CASSFLTGIYNEQFF. The CDR3 bases are TGTGCCAGCAGCTTTTTGACAGGTATCTACAATGAGCAGTTCTTC.

The chain joins TRBV2 to TRBJ2-7; 8 nucleotides align to TRBD1. V was clipped by 5 bases and J by 3 bases; unmatched bases: 3. Germline V gene data show CDR1 as SNHLY and CDR2 as FYNNEI. The CDR3 contains 13 residues. The CDR3 reads CASSPDRVYEQYF. The CDR3 coding sequence is TGTGCCAGCAGTCCGGACAGGGTCTACGAGCAGTACTTC.